This T cell receptor (beta chain) was recovered during a study of T cell responses to AZD1222 COVID-19 vaccine. Method: immunoSEQ multiplex PCR; TCRdb's copy keeps in-frame clones and lacks some. The sample has approximately 30,000 clones, around three quarters seen once. Study conclusions and caveats: Baseline seropositives among AZD1222 recipients totaled only five to seven.

In regard to this clone: Antigen specificity is unknown.

This TCR was recovered from an adult who received the AZD1222 COVID-19 vaccine. This specimen consisted of peripheral blood, obtained 28 days after the second AZD1222 dose.

CDR3 DNA: TGTGCCAGCAGCCTAAATTACAATGAGCAGTTCTTC. The encoded protein is CASSLNYNEQFF. The chain combines TRBV5-6 with TRBJ2-1; D unresolved. V dropped 4 bases and J dropped 4 bases, with 6 bases sitting between them. CDR3 length: 12 residues. Germline CDR1 and CDR2: SGHDT and YYEEEE. The variable domain in full, completed from reference TRBV5-6 and TRBJ2-1, reads DAGVTQSPTHLIKTRGQQVTLRCSPKSGHDTVSWYQQALGQGPQFIFQYYEEEERQRGNFPDRFSGHQFPNYSSELNVNALLLGDSALYLCASSLNYNEQFFGPGTRLTVL.